The text below deals with one TCR beta chain. The germline V and J ends were trimmed by 5 bases and 9 bases, with 14 bases remaining between them. Germline values: CDR1 SEHNR, CDR2 FQNEAQ (reference sequence). The CDR3 totals 13 residues. These data are taken from a study of shared clonotypes between healthy human individuals. Using immunoSEQ multiplex PCR, the repertoire was profiled, and TCRdb retains in-frame clones only, with some absent. Found here are 1,400,000 or so clones, just under 99% of them singletons; the top ten hold about 0.35%. Specimen: naive CD4+ T cells sorted from blood. This sample's subset: CD45RA+ positively selected. The rearrangement uses TRBV7-9 and TRBJ1-5; D unclear. The clonotype comes from a man younger than 40 in good health. The CDR3 region has the DNA TGTGCCAGCAGCCCAGGTCCGCTCCGGCCCCAGCATTTT. Protein: CASSPGPLRPQHF.